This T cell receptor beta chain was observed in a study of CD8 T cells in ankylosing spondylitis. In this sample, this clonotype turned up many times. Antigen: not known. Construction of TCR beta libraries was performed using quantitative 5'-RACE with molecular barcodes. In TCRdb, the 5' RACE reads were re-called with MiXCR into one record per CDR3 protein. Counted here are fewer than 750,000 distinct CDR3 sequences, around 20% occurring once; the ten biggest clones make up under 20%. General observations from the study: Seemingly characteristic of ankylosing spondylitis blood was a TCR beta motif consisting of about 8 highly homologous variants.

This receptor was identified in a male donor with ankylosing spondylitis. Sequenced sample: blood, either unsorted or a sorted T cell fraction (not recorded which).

CDR3 protein: CASSFRQGSYEQYF. In DNA, the CDR3 is TGCGCCAGCAGCTTCCGACAGGGGTCCTACGAGCAGTACTTC. V and J are TRBV5-1 and TRBJ2-7; TRBD1 matches at 8 bases. This CDR3 region has 14 residues. The germline gives CDR1 SGHRS, CDR2 YFSETQ. V lost 2 bases and J lost 1; bases outside the gene matches: 2.